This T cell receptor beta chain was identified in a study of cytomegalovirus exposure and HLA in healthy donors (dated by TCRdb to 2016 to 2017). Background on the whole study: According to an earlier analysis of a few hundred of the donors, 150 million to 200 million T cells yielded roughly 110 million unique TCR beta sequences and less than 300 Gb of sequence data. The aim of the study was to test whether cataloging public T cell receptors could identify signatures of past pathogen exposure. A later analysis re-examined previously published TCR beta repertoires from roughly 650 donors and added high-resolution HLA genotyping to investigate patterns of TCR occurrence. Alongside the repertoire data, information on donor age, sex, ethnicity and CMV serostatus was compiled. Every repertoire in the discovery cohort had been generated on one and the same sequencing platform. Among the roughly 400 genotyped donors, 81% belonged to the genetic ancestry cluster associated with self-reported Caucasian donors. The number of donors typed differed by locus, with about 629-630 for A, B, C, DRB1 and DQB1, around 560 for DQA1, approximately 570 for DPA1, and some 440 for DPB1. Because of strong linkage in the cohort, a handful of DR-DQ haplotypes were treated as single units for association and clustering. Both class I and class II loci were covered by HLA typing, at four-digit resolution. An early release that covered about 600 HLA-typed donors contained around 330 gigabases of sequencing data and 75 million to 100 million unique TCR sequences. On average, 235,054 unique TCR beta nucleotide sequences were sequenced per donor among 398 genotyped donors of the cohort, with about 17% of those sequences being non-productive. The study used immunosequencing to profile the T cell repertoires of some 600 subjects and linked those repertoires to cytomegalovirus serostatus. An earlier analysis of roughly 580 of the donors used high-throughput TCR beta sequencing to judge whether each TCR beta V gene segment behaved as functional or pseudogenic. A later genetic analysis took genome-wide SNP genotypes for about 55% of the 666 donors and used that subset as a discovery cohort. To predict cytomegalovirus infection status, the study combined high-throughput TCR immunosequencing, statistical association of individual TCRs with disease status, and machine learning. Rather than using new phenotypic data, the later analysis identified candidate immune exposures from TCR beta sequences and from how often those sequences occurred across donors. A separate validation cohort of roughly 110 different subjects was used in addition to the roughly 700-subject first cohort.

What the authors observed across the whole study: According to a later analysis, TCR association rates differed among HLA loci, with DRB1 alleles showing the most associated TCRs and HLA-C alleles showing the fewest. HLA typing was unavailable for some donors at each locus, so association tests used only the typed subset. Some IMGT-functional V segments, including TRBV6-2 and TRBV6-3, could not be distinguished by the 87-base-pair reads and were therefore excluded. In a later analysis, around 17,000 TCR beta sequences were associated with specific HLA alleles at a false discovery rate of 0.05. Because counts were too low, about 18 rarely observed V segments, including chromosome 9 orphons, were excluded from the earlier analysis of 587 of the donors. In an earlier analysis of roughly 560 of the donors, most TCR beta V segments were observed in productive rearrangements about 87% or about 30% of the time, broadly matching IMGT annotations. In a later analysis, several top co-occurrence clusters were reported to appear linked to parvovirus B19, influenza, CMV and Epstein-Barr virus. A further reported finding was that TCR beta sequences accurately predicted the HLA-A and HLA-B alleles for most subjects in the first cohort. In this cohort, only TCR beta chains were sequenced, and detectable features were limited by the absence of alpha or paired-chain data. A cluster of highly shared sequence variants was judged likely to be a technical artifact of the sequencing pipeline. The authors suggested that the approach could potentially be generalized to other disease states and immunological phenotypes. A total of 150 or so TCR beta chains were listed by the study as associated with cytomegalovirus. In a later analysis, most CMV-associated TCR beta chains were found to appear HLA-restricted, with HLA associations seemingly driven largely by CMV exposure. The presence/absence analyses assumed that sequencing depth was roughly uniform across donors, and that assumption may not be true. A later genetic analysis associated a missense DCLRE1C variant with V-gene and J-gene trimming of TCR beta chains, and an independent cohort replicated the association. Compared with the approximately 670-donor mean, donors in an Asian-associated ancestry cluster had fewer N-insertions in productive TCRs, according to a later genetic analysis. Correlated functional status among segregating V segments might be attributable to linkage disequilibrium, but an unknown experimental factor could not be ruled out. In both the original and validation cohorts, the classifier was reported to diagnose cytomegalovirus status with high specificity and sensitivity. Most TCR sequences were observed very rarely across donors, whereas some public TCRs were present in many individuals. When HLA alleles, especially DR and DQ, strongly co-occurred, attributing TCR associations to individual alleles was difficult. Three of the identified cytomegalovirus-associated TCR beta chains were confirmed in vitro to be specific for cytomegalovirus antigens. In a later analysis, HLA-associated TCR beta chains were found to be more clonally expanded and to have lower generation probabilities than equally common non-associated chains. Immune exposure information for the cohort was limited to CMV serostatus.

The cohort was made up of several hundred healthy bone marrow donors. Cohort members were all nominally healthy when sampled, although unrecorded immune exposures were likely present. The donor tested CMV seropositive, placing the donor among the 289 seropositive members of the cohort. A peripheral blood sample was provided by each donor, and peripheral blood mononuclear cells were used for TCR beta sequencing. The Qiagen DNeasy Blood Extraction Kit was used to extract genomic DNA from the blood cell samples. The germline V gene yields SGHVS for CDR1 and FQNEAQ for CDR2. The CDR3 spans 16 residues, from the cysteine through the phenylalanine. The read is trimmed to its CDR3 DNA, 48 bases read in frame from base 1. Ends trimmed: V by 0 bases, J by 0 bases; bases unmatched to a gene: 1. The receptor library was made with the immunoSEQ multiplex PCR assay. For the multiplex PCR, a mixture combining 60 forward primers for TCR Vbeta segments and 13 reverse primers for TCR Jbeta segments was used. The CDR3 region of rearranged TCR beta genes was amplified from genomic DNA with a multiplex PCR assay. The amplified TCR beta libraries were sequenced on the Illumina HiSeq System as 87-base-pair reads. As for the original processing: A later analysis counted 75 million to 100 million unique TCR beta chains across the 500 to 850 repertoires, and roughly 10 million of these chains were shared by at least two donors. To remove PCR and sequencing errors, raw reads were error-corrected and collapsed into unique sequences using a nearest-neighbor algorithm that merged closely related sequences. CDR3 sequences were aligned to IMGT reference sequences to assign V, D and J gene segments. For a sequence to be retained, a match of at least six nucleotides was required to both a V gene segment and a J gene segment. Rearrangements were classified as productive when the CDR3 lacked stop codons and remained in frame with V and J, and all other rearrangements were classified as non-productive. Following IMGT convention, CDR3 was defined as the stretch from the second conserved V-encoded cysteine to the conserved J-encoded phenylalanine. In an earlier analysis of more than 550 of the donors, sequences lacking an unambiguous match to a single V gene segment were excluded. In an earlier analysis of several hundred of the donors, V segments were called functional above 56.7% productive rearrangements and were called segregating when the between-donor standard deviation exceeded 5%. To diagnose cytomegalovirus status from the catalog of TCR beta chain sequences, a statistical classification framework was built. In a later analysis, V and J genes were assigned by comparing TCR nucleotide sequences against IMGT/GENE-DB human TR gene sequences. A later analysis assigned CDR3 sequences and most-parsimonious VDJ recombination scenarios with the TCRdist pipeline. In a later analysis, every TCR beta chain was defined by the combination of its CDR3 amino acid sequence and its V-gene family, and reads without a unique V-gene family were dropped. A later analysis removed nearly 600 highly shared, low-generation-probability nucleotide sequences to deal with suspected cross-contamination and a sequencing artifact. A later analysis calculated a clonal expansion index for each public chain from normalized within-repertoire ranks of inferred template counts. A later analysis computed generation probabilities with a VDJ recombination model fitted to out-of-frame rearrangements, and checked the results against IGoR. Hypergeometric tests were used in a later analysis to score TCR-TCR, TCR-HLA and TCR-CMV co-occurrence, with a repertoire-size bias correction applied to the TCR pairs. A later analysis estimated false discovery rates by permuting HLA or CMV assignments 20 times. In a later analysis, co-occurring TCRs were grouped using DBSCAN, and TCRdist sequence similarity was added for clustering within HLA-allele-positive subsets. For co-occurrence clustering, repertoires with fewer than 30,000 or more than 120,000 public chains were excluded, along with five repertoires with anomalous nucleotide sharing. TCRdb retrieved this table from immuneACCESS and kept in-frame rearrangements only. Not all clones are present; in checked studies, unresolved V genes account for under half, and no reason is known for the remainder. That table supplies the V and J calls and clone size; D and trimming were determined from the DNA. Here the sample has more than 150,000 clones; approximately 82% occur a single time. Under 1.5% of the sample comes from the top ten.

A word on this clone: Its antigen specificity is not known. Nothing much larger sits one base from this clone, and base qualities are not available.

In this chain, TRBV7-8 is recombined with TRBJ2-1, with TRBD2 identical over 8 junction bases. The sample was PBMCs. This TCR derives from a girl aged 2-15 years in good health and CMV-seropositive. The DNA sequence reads TGTGCCAGCAGCTTAGCCGGGACTAGCTCCTACAATGAGCAGTTCTTC. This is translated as CASSLAGTSSYNEQFF.